The rows below give T cell receptor beta chains drawn from one sample of a study of T cells expressing NK-cell markers. TCRdb reprocessed the 5' RACE reads and keeps a single row for each CDR3 protein, giving no DNA. In total, the table holds 300,000 to 450,000 distinct CDR3 sequences. Sequencing was performed on blood T cells: a sorted CD56 or NKG2C T cell subset, CD4+ or CD8+ T cells, or bulk PBMC T cells (not recorded which). The receptors stem from a man aged 18-75 years in good health. CDR3s include the opening cysteine and the closing phenylalanine or tryptophan.

J gene	V gene	CDR3 protein
TRBJ1-1	TRBV20-1	CSARDPTGSVDTEAFF
TRBJ1-1	TRBV2	CASSLWASAEAFF
TRBJ1-5	TRBV10-3	CAISESKGQFNQPQHF
TRBJ2-5	TRBV5-1	CATGRGDAGETQYF
TRBJ2-7	TRBV18	CASSRYGQGLGTTEQYF
TRBJ1-3	TRBV12-3/TRBV12-4	CASRRVQGNTIYF
TRBJ1-2	TRBV27	CASSLRRQTVNGYTF
TRBJ1-4	TRBV29-1	CSVAAANEKLFF
TRBJ2-3	TRBV5-1	CASSPTSGGAFTDTQYF
TRBJ2-4	TRBV4-1	CASSQQTGTGDIQYF
TRBJ2-1	TRBV11-2	CASSLGRGIEQFF
TRBJ2-1	TRBV20-1	CSARGDPISYNEQFF
TRBJ2-3	TRBV28	CASFPPSGPNTDTQYF
TRBJ2-5	TRBV14	CASSQYTGGGETQYF
TRBJ1-1	TRBV5-1	CASSFGGGNTEAFF
TRBJ1-2	TRBV7-9	CASSLELDFLSYGYTF
TRBJ1-1	TRBV7-9	CASSLPEQGAGTEAFF
TRBJ1-6	TRBV7-9	CASSPEGRGLSSPLHF
TRBJ2-7	TRBV7-8	CASSLVPGQTYEQYF
TRBJ1-6	TRBV12-3/TRBV12-4	CASNKGSSYNSPLHF
TRBJ2-7	TRBV2	CASRVNSVAQYF
TRBJ1-6	TRBV20-1	CSARERGERYNSPLHF
TRBJ2-7	TRBV7-2	CASSRRGRVREQYF
TRBJ2-5	TRBV2	CAVHPGPGETQYF
TRBJ1-6	TRBV5-5	CASRREGASSYNSPLHF
TRBJ2-3	TRBV20-1	CSASYRDRGTDTQYF
TRBJ1-3	TRBV6-5	CASSYGQSGNTIYF
TRBJ1-1	TRBV5-1	CASGRSGAPEAFF
TRBJ1-5	TRBV9	CASSVGQTNQPQHF
TRBJ2-7	TRBV4-2	CASSQGLERRGIVSYEQYF
TRBJ2-5	TRBV21-1	CASSTRQEPTKETQYF
TRBJ1-2	TRBV7-9	CASSSTLILSRPVTF
TRBJ2-7	TRBV5-6	CASSFREHSSYEQYF
TRBJ1-4	TRBV9	CASSENSLPNEKLFF
TRBJ1-3	TRBV20-1	CSARALRGLTGNTIYF
TRBJ2-7	TRBV20-1	CSARDVVAPYEQYF
TRBJ2-7	TRBV7-9	CASSPPRGSYEQYF
TRBJ2-1	TRBV7-2	CASSPRRTHEQFF
TRBJ2-7	TRBV20-1	CSAAQGQSSYEQYF
TRBJ2-1	TRBV15	CATSRIIGGQGHEQFF
TRBJ2-1	TRBV6-1	CASRLLIAGEQFF
TRBJ1-1	TRBV25-1	CASSDYLTGGNTEAFF
TRBJ2-5	TRBV20-1	CSAPLGSKETQYF
TRBJ1-1	TRBV20-1	CSARHRVKNTEAFF
TRBJ1-1	TRBV27	CASSLSRMNTEAFF
TRBJ1-3	TRBV10-3	CAISELKQGNTIYF
TRBJ2-5	TRBV24-1	CATSDPREGKETQYF
TRBJ2-7	TRBV6-4	CASSDDEGGSPYEQYF
TRBJ2-1	TRBV11-3	CASSKSLRSYNEQFF
TRBJ2-1	TRBV24-1	CATILSKLAGGNSYNEQFF
TRBJ2-2	TRBV7-2	CASSSRGGSYDGELFF